This TCR beta chain was found in a study of shared clonotypes between healthy human individuals. Study outcomes and limitations: Owing to a small donor count, the genetic and exposure-history diversity represented was limited.

This clone has only one observation. Its target is not known. The sample contains more than one DNA sequence encoding this CDR3. Germline CDR1 SGHDT, CDR2 YYEEEE. Unmatched junction bases numbered 6, after V lost 3 bases and J lost 3 bases. The CDR3 is made up of 16 amino acids. Sequenced by immunoSEQ multiplex PCR; TCRdb stores in-frame clones only, minus some. The data hold 650,000 to 700,000 clones, with roughly 87% observed a single time. The TCR was taken from a man between 18 and 35 years old in good health. Some clones in this sample may be carry-over from other donors' samples. The V call is TRBV5-6, the J call TRBJ2-3, with 11 bases identical to TRBD2. Specimen: memory CD8+ T cells from PBMCs. Sample subset: CD45RO+ cells pooled with CCR7-negative TemRA cells. Written as DNA, the CDR3 is TGTGCCAGCAGCTCCTTAGCGGGAGGGCGGACAGATACGCAGTATTTT. Its translation: CASSSLAGGRTDTQYF.